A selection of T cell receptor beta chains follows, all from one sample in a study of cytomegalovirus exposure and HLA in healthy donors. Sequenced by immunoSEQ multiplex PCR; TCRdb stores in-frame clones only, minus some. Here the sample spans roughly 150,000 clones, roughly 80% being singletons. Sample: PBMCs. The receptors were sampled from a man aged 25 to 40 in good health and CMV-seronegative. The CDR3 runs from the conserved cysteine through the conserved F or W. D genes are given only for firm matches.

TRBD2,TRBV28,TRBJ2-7,CASNGGALRGEQYF
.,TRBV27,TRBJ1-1,CASSFGAGGLYEAFF
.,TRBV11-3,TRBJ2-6,CANSPSSGANVLTF
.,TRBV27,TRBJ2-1,CASGPGQGFNEQFF
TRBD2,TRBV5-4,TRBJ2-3,CASSLGAYLRGTSTDTQYF
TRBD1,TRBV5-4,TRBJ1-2,CASSLDGQGIGYTF
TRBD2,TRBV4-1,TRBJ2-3,CASSRLAGGNTDTQYF
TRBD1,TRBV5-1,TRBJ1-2,CASRPGQGVDGYTF
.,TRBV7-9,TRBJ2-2,CASSLPAENTGELFF
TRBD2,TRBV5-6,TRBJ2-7,CASRDGIAGHGDEQYF
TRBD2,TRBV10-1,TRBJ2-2,CASSKTSGNTGELFF
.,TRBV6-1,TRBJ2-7,CASSEATGIYEQYF
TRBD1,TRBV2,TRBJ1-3,CASSDQTGVGNTIYF
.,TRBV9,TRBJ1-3,CASSVRVLSGNTIYF
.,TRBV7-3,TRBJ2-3,CASSPTQAGLSTDTQYF
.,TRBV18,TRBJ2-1,CASYIRDNEQFF
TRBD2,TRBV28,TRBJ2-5,CASSQGRGLAGKETQYF
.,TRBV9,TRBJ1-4,CASSKDQGPGEKLFF
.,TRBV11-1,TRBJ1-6,CASSFGGNNSPLHF
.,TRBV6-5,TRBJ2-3,CASSSAGRGADTQYF
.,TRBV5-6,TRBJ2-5,CASSLFYAGAETQYF
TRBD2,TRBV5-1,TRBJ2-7,CASRSSGSYEQYF
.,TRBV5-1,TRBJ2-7,CASSADRQYSYEQYF
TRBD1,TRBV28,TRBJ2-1,CASRGQATYNEQFF
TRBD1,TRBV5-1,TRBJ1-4,CASSTGPGQAFEKLFF
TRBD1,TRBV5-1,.,CASTLDREWSEQYF
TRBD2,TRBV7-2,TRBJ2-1,CASSLVTGRTSGRAGQFF
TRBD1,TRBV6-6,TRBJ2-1,CASSQDRGSYNEQFF
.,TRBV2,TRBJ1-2,CASSGRTRSGYTF
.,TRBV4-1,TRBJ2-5,CASSQLTGGQETQYF
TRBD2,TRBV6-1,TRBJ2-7,CASSVAPGGVNEQYF
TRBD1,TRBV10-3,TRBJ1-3,CAITSEQGLGNTIYF
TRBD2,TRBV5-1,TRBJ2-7,CASSGSGANYEQYF
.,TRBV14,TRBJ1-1,CASSQPLQGSTEAFF
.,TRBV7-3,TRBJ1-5,CASSWDINQPQHF
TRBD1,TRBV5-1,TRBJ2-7,CASSLSGQGSYEQYF
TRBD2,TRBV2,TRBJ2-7,CASSKDSSGTSPSYEQYF
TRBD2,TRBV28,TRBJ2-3,CASTDSGRADTQYF
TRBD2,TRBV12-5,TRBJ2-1,CASDNPTSGRSNEQFF
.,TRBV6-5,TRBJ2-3,CASTPPGSTDTQYF